This T cell receptor (beta chain) was captured by sequencing in a study of OX40 agonist ivuxolimab in advanced cancers. Across the whole study: Dose-escalation patients had hepatocellular carcinoma, melanoma, renal cell or head and neck cancer.

This clone was seen once. The CDR3 is 14 residues long. Germline lookup yields CDR1 SGHDN and CDR2 FVKESK. V was clipped by 4 bases and J by 7 bases, with 16 bases between them. TCRdb's table, derived via immunoSEQ multiplex PCR, lists solely in-frame clones and lacks some. Of approximately 61,000 clones in the sample, about 85% were seen once. This chain connects TRBV14 to TRBJ1-2, with D possibly matching TRBD1 (5 bases). This TCR was sampled from an adult with an advanced solid tumor such as melanoma, head and neck, liver or kidney cancer. The source material was CD4+ or CD8+ T cells sorted from blood, sampled in a trial of the OX40 agonist ivuxolimab. CDR3 sequence (DNA): TGTGCCAGCAGCCGCTCCGGGGGGTTTCGTGGCTACACCTTC. It yields the protein CASSRSGGFRGYTF.